A single sample gave rise to the 29 T cell receptor beta chains below, sequenced in a study of OX40 agonist ivuxolimab in advanced cancers. Clones were sequenced by immunoSEQ multiplex PCR, and TCRdb holds only the in-frame ones, with some missing. The sample holds around 9,300 clones, approximately 88% seen once. The starting material was CD4+ or CD8+ T cells sorted from blood, obtained in a trial of the OX40 agonist ivuxolimab. The receptors here all came from an adult with an advanced solid tumor such as melanoma, head and neck, liver or kidney cancer.

This clone was picked up a small number of times. The DNA of the CDR3 is TGTGCCAGCAGCTTGAGGGTGCGGAGCAATCAGCCCCAGCATTTT. Translation gives CASSLRVRSNQPQHF. The V gene is TRBV5-6, the J gene TRBJ1-5, with D unclear. Germline lookup yields CDR1 SGHDT and CDR2 YYEEEE. V was clipped by 1 base and J by 1 base, with 9 bases between them. The CDR3 covers 15 residues. The entire variable domain, with the rest obtained from reference TRBV5-6 and TRBJ1-5, is as follows: DAGVTQSPTHLIKTRGQQVTLRCSPKSGHDTVSWYQQALGQGPQFIFQYYEEEERQRGNFPDRFSGHQFPNYSSELNVNALLLGDSALYLCASSLRVRSNQPQHFGDGTRLSIL.

The J gene is TRBJ2-3, the V gene TRBV7-3, with TRBD2 matching over 10 bases. Trimming removed 6 bases from V and 6 bases from J; junction bases left unmatched: 9. This CDR3 spans 15 amino acids. CDR1 and CDR2 from the germline V gene are SGHTA and FQGTGA. In DNA form, the CDR3 reads TGTGCCAGCAGTCCTACTAGCGGGGAGTCGGATACGCAGTATTTT. Protein sequence: CASSPTSGESDTQYF.

The J gene is TRBJ2-3, the V gene TRBV19; 9 nucleotides agree with TRBD2. Germline V lookup: CDR1 LNHDA, CDR2 SQIVND (reference sequence). This CDR3 spans 16 amino acids. The J segment lost 2 bases and the V segment lost 8 bases, leaving 11 bases of the junction unmatched. The CDR3 spells CASQPVLAGSTDTQYF. The DNA of the CDR3 is TGTGCCAGTCAGCCGGTACTAGCGGGTTCCACAGATACGCAGTATTTT.

This chain connects TRBV5-4 to TRBJ1-2; D is unclear. Deletions cut 0 bases from V and 2 bases from J, with 5 bases between. The CDR3 has 13 amino acids. The germline V gene encodes CDR1 SGHNT and CDR2 YYREEE (reference sequence). CDR3 DNA: TGTGCCAGCAGCTTGGGGGTAAACTATGGCTACACCTTC. Translating it yields CASSLGVNYGYTF. Drawing the rest from reference TRBV5-4 and TRBJ1-2, the complete variable domain is ETGVTQSPTHLIKTRGQQVTLRCSSQSGHNTVSWYQQALGQGPQFIFQYYREEENGRGNFPPRFSGLQFPNYSSELNVNALELDDSALYLCASSLGVNYGYTFGSGTRLTVV.

This chain links TRBV6-5 with TRBJ2-1; D unresolved. CDR3 length: 11 amino acids. The ends were cut back, 2 bases at V and 5 bases at J, with 1 base in the middle. Germline loops: CDR1 MNHEY, CDR2 SVGAGI. CDR3 in DNA: TGTGCCAGCAGTTACGACAATGAGCAGTTCTTC. This encodes CASSYDNEQFF.

V and J are TRBV18 and TRBJ2-7; 8 bases agree with TRBD1. V was clipped by 2 bases and J by 2 bases; unmatched bases: 5. CDR3 length equals 15 residues. Germline-derived CDR1 and CDR2 are KGHSH and LQKENI. CDR3 sequence reads: CASSPGTGSTYEQYF. The CDR3 region has the DNA TGTGCCAGCTCACCAGGGACAGGATCAACCTACGAGCAGTACTTC.

This clone was seen once. The chain recombines TRBV28 with TRBJ2-7; D ambiguous. CDR3 length equals 14 residues. Germline V CDR1 and CDR2: MDHEN, SYDVKM. With 3 bases removed from V and 2 bases from J, the gap between germline ends came to 11 bases. CDR3 DNA: TGTGCCAGCAGTTTGAGGAGACCCCCCTACGAGCAGTACTTC. It is translated as CASSLRRPPYEQYF.

The V and J genes are TRBV11-3 and TRBJ2-1, with TRBD1 identical over 7 bases. The V gene's germline CDR1 is SGHNT and CDR2 YENEEA. This CDR3 is 13 amino acids long. V shed 5 bases and J 13 bases; nucleotides not matched to a gene: 11. The CDR3 region has the DNA TGTGCCAGCAGCCCTAACAGACAGGGCTTACAGTTCTTC. Its protein is CASSPNRQGLQFF.

This clone was observed once. This rearrangement joins TRBV5-1 to TRBJ2-7; unclear D gene. CDR3 length equals 11 residues. Trimming left V 4 bases short and J 5 bases short, with 7 bases between. The V gene's germline CDR1 is SGHRS and CDR2 YFSETQ. The DNA of the CDR3 is TGCGCCAGCAGCGATTTTAACGAGCAGTACTTC. This translates into CASSDFNEQYF.

The chain links TRBV18 to TRBJ1-6; 9 bases fit TRBD1. This CDR3 contains 15 residues. Germline CDR1 reads KGHSH; CDR2 reads LQKENI. Losses at the gene ends were 3 bases for V and 8 bases for J; bases not matched to a gene: 5. CDR3 nucleotides: TGTGCCAGCTCACCCCCGGGACAGGGATATTCACCCCTCCACTTT. Encoded protein: CASSPPGQGYSPLHF. Using reference TRBV18 and TRBJ1-6 for the parts outside the CDR3, the full variable domain is NAGVMQNPRHLVRRRGQEARLRCSPMKGHSHVYWYRQLPEEGLKFMVYLQKENIIDESGMPKERFSAEFPKEGPSILRIQQVVRGDSAAYFCASSPPGQGYSPLHFGNGTRLTVT.

This clone was seen once. The chain carries TRBV7-8 and TRBJ1-3; D might be TRBD1 (5 bases). V lost 1 base to trimming and J lost 2 bases, with 9 bases between them. The CDR3 is 15 amino acids. CDR1 and CDR2 (germline): SGHVS, FQNEAQ. The CDR3 coding sequence is TGTGCCAGCAGCTTAGGGCAGGGCGCTGGAAACACCATATATTTT. Its protein is CASSLGQGAGNTIYF.

The rearrangement links TRBV7-2 to TRBJ2-1, with 7 nucleotides matching TRBD2. Looked up from germline, CDR1 is SGHTA and CDR2 is FQGNSA. The CDR3 spans 14 residues. V dropped 1 base and J dropped 9; count of bases not matched to a gene: 6. The CDR3 nucleotides are TGTGCCAGCAGCTTAGTCGCTCTAGCGGCTGAGCAGTTCTTC. Its protein is CASSLVALAAEQFF.

The chain combines TRBV5-8 with TRBJ2-4; TRBD2 is a possible D gene (6 bases). Trimming shortened V by 6 bases and J by 2 bases, and 21 bases separated the two germline ends. Germline V gene lookup returns CDR1 SGHTS and CDR2 YDEGEE. This CDR3 has 17 residues. DNA of the CDR3: TGTGCCAGCAAGGCGGGGCTTGAGTTTAAGTCCAAAAACATTCAGTACTTC. Amino acid sequence: CASKAGLEFKSKNIQYF.

The J gene is TRBJ1-4, the V gene TRBV6-5; 7 nucleotides align to TRBD1. V shed 4 bases, J shed 5 bases, and the junction held 4 bases outside the gene matches. Looked up from germline, CDR1 is MNHEY and CDR2 is SVGAGI. The CDR3 has 14 residues. The CDR3 DNA reads TGTGCCAGCAGTTGGGGGACAGAGAATGAAAAACTGTTTTTT. Amino acids: CASSWGTENEKLFF.

The chain uses TRBV18 and TRBJ2-7; no definite D call. In germline, CDR1 is KGHSH, CDR2 LQKENI. The CDR3 extends over 14 amino acids. The V end lost 2 bases, the J end lost 2 bases, and 10 bases lay between the germline ends. The CDR3 reads CASSPTIQPYEQYF. CDR3 in DNA: TGTGCCAGCTCACCAACGATTCAGCCCTACGAGCAGTACTTC.

The V gene is TRBV18, the J gene TRBJ2-1; 10 bases map to TRBD2. J gave up 6 bases and V 2 bases, and 13 bases lay outside the gene matches. This CDR3 is built from 18 residues. Per germline, CDR1 KGHSH and CDR2 LQKENI. DNA of the CDR3: TGTGCCAGCTCACCAATTGGATCTAGCGGGAGAGCAGGCAATGAGCAGTTCTTC. It is translated as CASSPIGSSGRAGNEQFF.

The chain has TRBV15 and TRBJ2-3; possibly TRBD2 for D (6 bases). Germline V gives CDR1 LNHNV, CDR2 YYDKDF (reference sequence). The CDR3 runs to 15 residues. Trimming cost V 5 bases and J 9 bases, with 21 bases left between them. CDR3 DNA: TGTGCCACCAGCGGCGAGGGAGCGGGTGTTGTAACGCAGTATTTT. This sequence encodes CATSGEGAGVVTQYF. The full variable domain, with the rest looked up from reference TRBV15 and TRBJ2-3, is DAMVIQNPRYQVTQFGKPVTLSCSQTLNHNVMYWYQQKSSQAPKLLFHYYDKDFNNEADTPDNFQSRRPNTSFCFLDIRSPGLGDTAMYLCATSGEGAGVVTQYFGPGTRLTVL.

The rearrangement joins TRBV10-3 to TRBJ1-1; no definite D call. CDR1 ENHRY and CDR2 SYGVKD come from the germline V gene. The CDR3 consists of 15 residues. V lost 4 bases, J lost 4 bases, and 16 bases lay in between. The CDR3 bases are TGTGCCATCAGTGGGACCGGGTCAGTGAGCACTGAAGCTTTCTTT. This translates into CAISGTGSVSTEAFF.

In this sample, this clone turned up a few times. CDR3 in amino acids: CASSLGTGGTSGELFF. Written as DNA, the CDR3 is TGTGCCAGCAGCCTTGGGACAGGGGGCACGAGCGGGGAGCTGTTTTTT. J is TRBJ2-2 and V is TRBV5-6; 12 nucleotides match TRBD1. Germline CDR1 is SGHDT and CDR2 is YYEEEE. The CDR3 totals 16 residues. V shed 4 bases and J 7 bases; nucleotides not matched to a gene: 8.

This sequence joins TRBV5-1 and TRBJ2-3; D not certain. Trimming removed 0 bases from V and 1 base from J, with 9 bases in between. Per the germline V gene, CDR1 is SGHRS and CDR2 is YFSETQ. CDR3 size: 15 residues. CDR3: CASSLEGRGTDTQYF. The CDR3 DNA sequence: TGCGCCAGCAGCTTGGAGGGCCGCGGCACAGATACGCAGTATTTT.

This clone was detected a few times. The chain is built from TRBV19 and TRBJ1-5; no clear D. Germline V gene sequence: CDR1 LNHDA, CDR2 SQIVND (reference sequence). The ends were cut back, 11 bases at V and 9 bases at J, with 23 bases in the middle. The CDR3 is 14 residues long. The CDR3 coding sequence is TGTGCCGTCGCCCAGAGGACTGAAGGAGGGCCCCAGCATTTT. Encoded protein: CAVAQRTEGGPQHF.

V and J are TRBV6-1 and TRBJ2-7; 9 nucleotides line up with TRBD2. Germline lookup yields CDR1 MNHNS and CDR2 SASEGT. V shed 7 bases and J 10 bases; nucleotides not matched to a gene: 5. This CDR3 comprises 11 residues. The CDR3 nucleotides read TGTGCCAGCACTCGTAGCGGGAGTCAGTACTTC. Translated, it gives CASTRSGSQYF.

The chain joins TRBV19 to TRBJ2-7, with D possibly being TRBD2 (5 bases). The CDR3 spans 15 residues. The ends were cut back, 4 bases at V and 0 bases at J, with 13 bases in the middle. CDR1 LNHDA and CDR2 SQIVND come from the germline V gene (reference sequence). CDR3 sequence (DNA): TGTGCCAGTAGTAAAGTTCGGACTGGCTCCTACGAGCAGTACTTC. This codes for CASSKVRTGSYEQYF.

V usage is TRBV15 and J usage is TRBJ2-2; 7 bases are shared with TRBD1. V dropped 5 bases and J dropped 0; count of bases not matched to a gene: 3. The CDR3 has 15 residues. Germline CDR1 is LNHNV and CDR2 is YYDKDF (reference sequence). The CDR3 spells CATSQGTANTGELFF. The CDR3 DNA reads as TGTGCCACCAGCCAAGGGACAGCGAACACCGGGGAGCTGTTTTTT.

The V call is TRBV5-1, the J call TRBJ1-1; D is ambiguous. Trimming removed 4 bases at V and 10 bases at J, with 20 bases between. In germline, CDR1 is SGHRS, CDR2 YFSETQ. The CDR3 is 14 amino acids. CDR3 DNA: TGCGCCAGCAGCGCTGATCCTTCCTCTGGTCGAGCTTTCTTT. Translating it yields CASSADPSSGRAFF.

This clone was detected only a few times. The chain recombines TRBV6-5 with TRBJ2-1; the D call may be TRBD1 or TRBD2 (5 bases each). V was pared by 2 bases and J by 8 bases, with 13 bases between. CDR1 and CDR2 (germline): MNHEY, SVGAGI. The CDR3 contains 14 residues. The CDR3 protein is CASSYTALGDEQFF. In DNA form, the CDR3 reads TGTGCCAGCAGTTACACAGCGCTGGGGGATGAGCAGTTCTTC.

The rearrangement uses TRBV4-1 and TRBJ2-7; D assignment may be TRBD1 or TRBD2 (5 bases each). Trimming took off 1 base at V and 7 bases at J, with 11 bases between the two ends. The germline V gene has CDR1 MGHRA and CDR2 YSYEKL. This CDR3 spans 13 amino acids. CDR3 in amino acids: CASSQGTGREQYF. The CDR3 bases are TGCGCCAGCAGCCAAGGAACGGGGCGGGAGCAGTACTTC.

This sequence joins TRBV18 and TRBJ2-7, with 8 bases aligning to TRBD1. The CDR3 loop spans 14 amino acids. Per germline, CDR1 KGHSH and CDR2 LQKENI. The trim removed 6 bases at V and 2 bases at J, leaving 6 bases unmatched. CDR3 in DNA: TGTGCCAGCTCCGGGGACAGGCCCCCCTACGAGCAGTACTTC. It specifies CASSGDRPPYEQYF.

V gene TRBV7-9 combines with J gene TRBJ1-1; 9 bases match TRBD1. After removal of 5 bases from V and 7 bases from J, the junction contained 2 bases not matched to a gene. The CDR3 is made up of 12 amino acids. CDR1 and CDR2 from the germline V gene are SEHNR and FQNEAQ (reference sequence). The CDR3 here is CASSPDRGEAFF. The CDR3 nucleotides read TGTGCCAGCAGCCCGGACAGGGGTGAAGCTTTCTTT.